This T cell receptor beta chain appears in the sequencing data of a study of T cells in Graves' hyperthyroidism and ophthalmopathy. Study background: Before treatment of any kind, peripheral blood was taken at initial diagnosis.

Template material for amplifying TCR beta CDR3 regions consisted of RNA transcripts. An initial round of RT-PCR targeting the TCR CDR3 relied on the HTBI primer set. A single record per CDR3 protein comes from TCRdb applying MiXCR to the multiplex PCR reads. This table has around 540,000 distinct CDR3 sequences, about 15% appearing once. Study outcomes and limitations: The model anticipated ophthalmopathy a median about six months pre-onset. Most thyroid clonotypes with frequency above 0.001 were detected in blood.

For this clonotype: What it binds is not known.

Trimming cost V 1 base and J 3 bases, with 9 bases left between them. Germline V gene lookup returns CDR1 MNHEY and CDR2 SVGAGI. This CDR3 has 14 amino acids. Patients showing uncontrolled infection, other autoimmune disease, pregnancy or lactation were ineligible. The clonotype was recovered from a woman aged 25 to 45 with Graves' ophthalmopathy. J is TRBJ2-5 and V is TRBV6-5, with TRBD1 as a possible D gene (5 bases). Sequences were obtained from blood. CDR3 nucleotide sequence: TGTGCCAGCAGTTACTTGGCAGGGAAAGAGACCCAGTACTTC. This encodes CASSYLAGKETQYF.